The clone carrying this T cell receptor beta chain appeared a few times. Its antigen is unknown. Caucasian individuals from Russia who were healthy and aged about 6 to 95 acted as donors. Samples each yielded at least 5 micrograms of total RNA. This sample was included in a study of blood T cells in healthy people across ages. Findings and limits, study-wide: Age advanced and TCR beta diversity per million T cells fell, roughly linearly. Long-lived donors carried more naive CD4+ cells and greater diversity than aged donors.

V lost 3 bases to trimming and J lost 2 bases, with 24 bases between them. CDR1 and CDR2 (germline): LGHNA, YSLEER. The CDR3 has 19 residues. For the second PCR, which ran for roughly 7 to 11 cycles, a sample-barcoded 5' primer and a J-beta primer mix were used. TCRdb itself ran the 5' RACE reads through MiXCR, one entry per CDR3 protein. The sample lists 700,000 to 1,000,000 distinct CDR3 sequences, around 43% seen once, with around 21% in the top ten. The sequenced sample consisted of blood. The receptor's source is a man in his sixties in good health. The chain combines TRBV4-3 with TRBJ2-3; D not resolved. The CDR3 loop reads CASSHYPVGPQTSTDTQYF. CDR3 nucleotide sequence: TGCGCCAGCAGCCATTACCCTGTAGGGCCTCAAACCTCCACAGATACGCAGTATTTT.